This passage covers 32 T cell receptor beta chains from one sample sequenced in a study of shared clonotypes between healthy human individuals. The assay was immunoSEQ multiplex PCR, and TCRdb's table has in-frame clones only and misses some. Of just over 2,000,000 clones listed, around 95% are singletons. The sample comprised naive CD4+ T cells sorted from blood. Stated subset: CD45RA+ positively selected. The origin of the receptors is a man aged 18-30 years in good health.

This sequence joins TRBV5-1 and TRBJ1-6; D perhaps matches TRBD1 (5 bases). Germline CDR1 is SGHRS and CDR2 is YFSETQ. This CDR3 comprises 14 residues. The V and J ends lost 2 bases and 13 bases respectively, with 16 bases between them. The CDR3 region is CASSLGESVAPLHF. The DNA for the CDR3 is TGCGCCAGCAGCTTAGGGGAATCGGTCGCGCCCCTCCACTTT.

Note on this clone: In the same sample, other DNA sequences code for this CDR3. The chain carries TRBV6-5 and TRBJ1-1; the D gene is possibly TRBD1 (5 bases). Looked up from germline, CDR1 is MNHEY and CDR2 is SVGAGI. V lost 3 bases and J 6 bases, leaving 8 bases between the germline ends. There are 12 residues in the CDR3. The CDR3 sequence is CASSYLGAEAFF. As DNA, the CDR3 is TGTGCCAGCAGTTATTTAGGGGCTGAAGCTTTCTTT.

The genes are TRBV4-3 and TRBJ1-4, with D maybe TRBD1 (5 bases). The length of the CDR3 is 16 residues. CDR1 LGHNA and CDR2 YSLEER come from the germline V gene. Trimming removed 0 bases from V and 8 bases from J, with 16 bases in between. The CDR3 coding sequence is TGCGCCAGCAGCCAAGATCCGTCCCAGGGCAAGGAAAAACTGTTTTTT. Its translation: CASSQDPSQGKEKLFF.

The genes are TRBV6-5 and TRBJ2-5, with 7 nucleotides matching TRBD1. The CDR3 has 15 residues. Germline V lookup: CDR1 MNHEY, CDR2 SVGAGI. After removal of 0 bases from V and 6 bases from J, the junction contained 7 bases not matched to a gene. The CDR3 nucleotides read TGTGCCAGCAGTTACTCGGGGACAGCCATCCAGACCCAGTACTTC. This gives the protein CASSYSGTAIQTQYF.

The chain carries TRBV5-6 and TRBJ1-5; TRBD1 agrees at 7 bases. The CDR3 spans 15 residues. Per germline, CDR1 SGHDT and CDR2 YYEEEE. V was pared by 0 bases and J by 7 bases, with 7 bases of the junction left unmatched. The CDR3, as DNA: TGTGCCAGCAGCTTGGGACAGGGAGTGGGCCAGCCCCAGCATTTT. As protein: CASSLGQGVGQPQHF.

This chain joins TRBV4-3 and TRBJ2-7, with 8 nucleotides matching TRBD2. The ends lost 5 bases at V and 1 base at J; junction bases unmatched: 4. The CDR3 loop spans 14 amino acids. The germline V gene has CDR1 LGHNA and CDR2 YSLEER. CDR3 nucleotide sequence: TGCGCCAGCAGCGCGGGACTAGGGTCCTACGAGCAGTACTTC. Amino acids: CASSAGLGSYEQYF.

The CDR3 sequence is CASSYEKQEAFF. In nucleotides, the CDR3 is TGTGCCAGCAGTTACGAAAAACAAGAAGCTTTCTTT. This chain connects TRBV6-6 to TRBJ1-1; D remains ambiguous. V was pared by 2 bases and J by 8 bases, with 9 bases between. Germline V gene lookup returns CDR1 MNHNY and CDR2 SVGAGI (reference sequence). The CDR3 runs to 12 residues.

V is TRBV12-5 and J is TRBJ2-1, with unresolved D. V was cut by 1 base and J by 3 bases, with 13 bases left in between. The CDR3 runs 16 residues. Germline values: CDR1 LGHNT, CDR2 FRNRAP. The CDR3 bases are TGTGCTAGTGGTTTGGGTAACGGGCTGATCTACAATGAGCAGTTCTTC. This gives the protein CASGLGNGLIYNEQFF. Full variable domain (missing parts from reference TRBV12-5 and TRBJ2-1): DARVTQTPRHKVTEMGQEVTMRCQPILGHNTVFWYRQTMMQGLELLAYFRNRAPLDDSGMPKDRFSAEMPDATLATLKIQPSEPRDSAVYFCASGLGNGLIYNEQFFGPGTRLTVL.

The genes are TRBV7-2 and TRBJ2-2, with TRBD1 matching 8 bases. The CDR3 runs 15 residues. Germline V gene data show CDR1 as SGHTA and CDR2 as FQGNSA. V was clipped by 7 bases and J by 6 bases; unmatched bases: 10. The CDR3 loop reads CASNSAGTGPGELFF. The CDR3 nucleotides read TGTGCCAGCAACTCCGCCGGGACAGGTCCCGGGGAGCTGTTTTTT.

The chain recombines TRBV18 with TRBJ1-6; 12 bases match TRBD1. CDR3 length equals 16 residues. CDR1 KGHSH and CDR2 LQKENI come from the germline V gene. V trimming: 3 bases; J trimming: 10 bases; junction bases outside the gene matches: 7. The CDR3 coding sequence is TGTGCCAGCTCACCTGGGACAGGGGGCTCGAACTCACCCCTCCACTTT. It translates to CASSPGTGGSNSPLHF. Variable domain in full (rest from reference TRBV18 and TRBJ1-6): NAGVMQNPRHLVRRRGQEARLRCSPMKGHSHVYWYRQLPEEGLKFMVYLQKENIIDESGMPKERFSAEFPKEGPSILRIQQVVRGDSAAYFCASSPGTGGSNSPLHFGNGTRLTVT.

The rearrangement joins TRBV7-9 to TRBJ2-1; D is possibly TRBD2 (5 bases). The length of the CDR3 is 14 residues. Germline V gene sequence: CDR1 SEHNR, CDR2 FQNEAQ (reference sequence). The ends were cut back, 3 bases at V and 10 bases at J, with 16 bases in the middle. The CDR3 bases are TGTGCCAGCAGCTTGGAGGTTTGGGCTCAGGAGCAGTTCTTC. Amino acid sequence: CASSLEVWAQEQFF.

Details on this clone: Other DNA sequences within the sample encode an identical CDR3. The V and J genes are TRBV18 and TRBJ1-2; 7 bases fit TRBD1. The CDR3 consists of 13 residues. V was clipped by 6 bases and J by 5 bases; unmatched bases: 6. The germline CDR1 and CDR2 sequences are KGHSH and LQKENI. The CDR3 sequence: CASSPGTEYGYTF. CDR3 DNA sequence: TGTGCCAGCTCCCCAGGGACAGAGTATGGCTACACCTTC.

The chain has TRBV5-1 and TRBJ1-1; maybe TRBD1 (5 bases). V was cut by 4 bases and J by 1 base, with 11 bases left in between. Germline V gene data show CDR1 as SGHRS and CDR2 as YFSETQ. The CDR3 has 14 amino acids. This CDR3 reads CASSPGAANTEAFF. Written as DNA, the CDR3 is TGCGCCAGCAGCCCCGGGGCGGCGAACACTGAAGCTTTCTTT.

This clone was recorded once. CDR3 coding DNA: TGTGCCTCGACTAAGGCCGGGGTCCAAGAGACCCAGTACTTC. Amino acid sequence: CASTKAGVQETQYF. The chain has TRBV18 and TRBJ2-5, with D possibly being TRBD2 (5 bases). CDR1 and CDR2 (germline): KGHSH, LQKENI. The length of the CDR3 is 14 residues. Trimming shortened V by 11 bases and J by 1 base, and 17 bases separated the two germline ends.

A remark on this clone: Other DNA sequences from this sample encode an identical CDR3 as well. This chain connects TRBV6-5 to TRBJ2-7, with a possible D match to TRBD1 (6 bases). The CDR3 runs 15 residues. V was shortened by 0 bases and J by 1 base, with 10 bases between the two germline ends. The germline CDR1 and CDR2 sequences are MNHEY and SVGAGI. The CDR3 reads CASSYSAGESYEQYF. CDR3 sequence (DNA): TGTGCCAGCAGTTACTCTGCAGGGGAATCCTACGAGCAGTACTTC.

The CDR3 loop is CATQGFSGNTIYF. The CDR3 bases are TGTGCCACGCAGGGTTTCTCTGGAAACACCATATATTTT. The rearrangement joins TRBV2 to TRBJ1-3, with a tentative D call TRBD1 (5 bases). V was clipped by 10 bases and J by 0 bases, with 10 bases between them. CDR1 is SNHLY, CDR2 FYNNEI, per germline. The CDR3 runs to 13 residues.

This sequence joins TRBV2 and TRBJ2-7, with 7 bases identical to TRBD2. CDR1 is SNHLY and CDR2 is FYNNEI in the germline V gene. Trimming took 4 bases from V and 4 from J; bases not matched to a gene: 13. The CDR3 contains 16 residues. CDR3 in amino acids: CASSAPREVLWYEQYF. CDR3 DNA: TGTGCCAGCAGTGCGCCTCGGGAGGTGCTTTGGTACGAGCAGTACTTC.

V is TRBV5-1 and J is TRBJ2-7; 8 bases agree with TRBD2. V gave up 4 bases and J gave up 3 bases; unmatched junction bases: 9. Looked up from germline, CDR1 is SGHRS and CDR2 is YFSETQ. The CDR3 runs 15 residues. In DNA form, the CDR3 reads TGCGCCAGCAGCCCGACCAGCGGGAGTATCTACGAGCAGTACTTC. This codes for CASSPTSGSIYEQYF.

As regards this clone: The sample contains more than one DNA sequence encoding this CDR3. The rearrangement uses TRBV5-1 and TRBJ1-6, with a possible D match to TRBD1 (6 bases). Germline values: CDR1 SGHRS, CDR2 YFSETQ. The CDR3 sequence is 16 residues long. V gave up 2 bases and J gave up 0 bases, with 9 bases separating them. The CDR3 here is CASSLQGSSYNSPLHF. CDR3 coding DNA: TGCGCCAGCAGCTTACAGGGAAGCTCCTATAATTCACCCCTCCACTTT.

The rearrangement uses TRBV19 and TRBJ1-4, with 10 bases identical to TRBD1. The V gene's germline CDR1 is LNHDA and CDR2 SQIVND (reference sequence). The V gene end was trimmed by 5 bases and the J gene end by 6 bases; junction bases not matched to a gene: 6. This CDR3 is 15 amino acids long. The chain's CDR3 is CASSGPGTGDEKLFF. CDR3 bases: TGTGCCAGTAGTGGACCCGGGACAGGGGATGAAAAACTGTTTTTT.

The CDR3, as DNA: TGCGCCAGCAGCCGAGACACTTACTATGGCTACACCTTC. This codes for CASSRDTYYGYTF. The gene calls are TRBV4-1 and TRBJ1-2, with D unresolved. Germline V gene sequence: CDR1 MGHRA, CDR2 YSYEKL. V was shortened by 4 bases and J by 3 bases, with 9 bases between the two germline ends. The CDR3 is 13 amino acids.

This sequence joins TRBV9 and TRBJ1-4, with a possible D match to TRBD1 (5 bases). The CDR3 consists of 14 residues. Germline CDR1 reads SGDLS; CDR2 reads YYNGEE. Trimming removed 0 bases from V and 6 bases from J, with 9 bases in between. The CDR3 region has the DNA TGTGCCAGCAGCGTAGAGGGACGTGATGAAAAACTGTTTTTT. It specifies CASSVEGRDEKLFF.

This chain uses TRBV25-1 with TRBJ1-1; D may be TRBD1 (5 bases). V lost 3 bases and J 0 bases, leaving 11 bases between the germline ends. Per germline, CDR1 MGHDK and CDR2 SYGVNS. CDR3 length equals 15 residues. CDR3 nucleotide sequence: TGTGCCAGCAGTGACGCCAGGGTGGTGAACACTGAAGCTTTCTTT. It is translated as CASSDARVVNTEAFF.

The chain is built from TRBV2 and TRBJ2-7; D possibly uses TRBD1 or TRBD2 (6 bases each). Trimming shortened V by 7 bases and J by 6 bases, and 13 bases separated the two germline ends. Germline V gene sequence: CDR1 SNHLY, CDR2 FYNNEI. The CDR3 extends over 12 amino acids. Here the CDR3 DNA reads TGTGCCAGCAATCAAGGGGGGCTCGAGCAGTACTTC. Translated, it gives CASNQGGLEQYF.

The J gene is TRBJ2-1, the V gene TRBV27, with 9 nucleotides matching TRBD2. This CDR3 has 14 amino acids. The germline gives CDR1 MNHEY, CDR2 SMNVEV (reference sequence). V gave up 8 bases and J gave up 15 bases; unmatched junction bases: 17. The CDR3 nucleotides are TGTGCCAGCGCCCCGGGCGGGGGGGCCCGTGACAGGTTCTTC. This encodes CASAPGGGARDRFF.

The genes are TRBV28 and TRBJ1-1, with a possible D match to TRBD1 (5 bases). The CDR3 is 14 amino acids. The germline V and J ends were trimmed by 2 bases and 3 bases, with 10 bases remaining between them. Per germline, CDR1 MDHEN and CDR2 SYDVKM. The CDR3 spells CASSLQGWDTEAFF. The CDR3 bases are TGTGCCAGCAGTTTACAGGGCTGGGACACTGAAGCTTTCTTT.

This chain joins TRBV28 and TRBJ1-5; no firm D call. The germline V gene has CDR1 MDHEN and CDR2 SYDVKM. Trimming took off 7 bases at V and 0 bases at J, with 7 bases between the two ends. CDR3 length: 13 residues. Here the CDR3 DNA reads TGTGCCAGCACCATCACTAGCAATCAGCCCCAGCATTTT. Translation gives CASTITSNQPQHF.

The chain employs TRBV4-1 and TRBJ1-6; D gene uncertain. The V gene lost 0 bases and the J gene lost 9 bases, with 12 bases spanning the gap. The CDR3 totals 15 residues. The germline V gene encodes CDR1 MGHRA and CDR2 YSYEKL. The CDR3 region is CASSQDRAGGSPLHF. The DNA of the CDR3 is TGCGCCAGCAGCCAAGATAGGGCGGGTGGTTCACCCCTCCACTTT.

The chain employs TRBV11-2 and TRBJ1-2, with TRBD1 identical over 8 bases. The CDR3 runs to 13 residues. V gave up 5 bases and J gave up 8 bases; unmatched junction bases: 7. Germline values: CDR1 SGHAT, CDR2 FQNNGV. The CDR3 DNA reads TGTGCCAGCAGCGCACCAACAGGGGGAGGCTACACCTTC. Its protein is CASSAPTGGGYTF.

The sample holds one count of this clone. This chain links TRBV6-1 with TRBJ1-5; D possibly corresponds to TRBD1 (5 bases). Germline assignment: CDR1 MNHNS and CDR2 SASEGT. This CDR3 is 14 amino acids long. The ends were cut back, 3 bases at V and 6 bases at J, with 12 bases in the middle. Here the CDR3 reads CASSDRVKAQPQHF. Here the CDR3 DNA reads TGTGCCAGCAGTGACAGGGTGAAGGCTCAGCCCCAGCATTTT.

The gene calls are TRBV15 and TRBJ2-7; D gene uncertain. Trimming removed 5 bases from V and 2 bases from J, with 10 bases in between. The CDR3 consists of 13 residues. Germline V gives CDR1 LNHNV, CDR2 YYDKDF (reference sequence). Here the CDR3 reads CATSPRITYEQYF. DNA for the CDR3: TGTGCCACCAGCCCAAGGATTACCTACGAGCAGTACTTC.

The V call is TRBV18, the J call TRBJ2-2, with a tentative D call TRBD1 (5 bases). Trimming removed 1 base at V and 0 bases at J, with 12 bases between. There are 17 residues in the CDR3. Germline CDR1 is KGHSH and CDR2 is LQKENI. The CDR3 DNA is TGTGCCAGCTCACCACTGACAGTGACCGCGAACACCGGGGAGCTGTTTTTT. It encodes CASSPLTVTANTGELFF.